What follows are 8 T cell receptor beta chains derived from one specimen sequenced in a study of cytomegalovirus exposure and HLA in healthy donors (dated by TCRdb to between 2016 and 2019). The library was built by means of the immunoSEQ multiplex PCR assay. The multiplex PCR relied on a mix of 60 forward primers for TCR Vbeta segments and 13 reverse primers for TCR Jbeta segments. What TCRdb holds here is the immuneACCESS table cut down to in-frame rearrangements. Part of the clones is not present; checked against another copy, under half of the missing clones reflect an unresolved V gene, and the others are unexplained. The sample table on file contains about 170,000 clones. The top ten constitute around 0.79% of the sample. Sequenced sample: PBMCs. The receptors were sampled from a woman under 30 in good health and CMV-seropositive.

The rearrangement joins TRBV5-1 to TRBJ2-3; no reliable D call. The CDR3 consists of 15 residues. V dropped 0 bases and J dropped 4 bases, with 12 bases sitting between them. CDR1 and CDR2 from the germline V gene are SGHRS and YFSETQ. The CDR3 loop reads CASSLVGEKADTQYF. The CDR3 nucleotides are TGCGCCAGCAGCTTGGTGGGCGAAAAGGCAGATACGCAGTATTTT.

The chain combines TRBV7-9 with TRBJ2-6, with D possibly being TRBD2 (6 bases). From germline, CDR1 is SEHNR and CDR2 FQNEAQ (reference sequence). V lost 5 bases and J 0 bases, leaving 11 bases between the germline ends. CDR3 length: 16 residues. CDR3 amino acids: CASSRTTDSGANVLTF. DNA of the CDR3: TGTGCCAGCAGCCGGACTACTGACTCTGGGGCCAACGTCCTGACTTTC.

This sequence joins TRBV5-1 and TRBJ2-5; perhaps TRBD1 as D (5 bases). The CDR3 covers 13 residues. The V and J ends lost 0 bases and 4 bases respectively, with 7 bases between them. From germline, CDR1 is SGHRS and CDR2 YFSETQ. The CDR3 protein is CASSLGQRETQYF. In DNA form, the CDR3 reads TGCGCCAGCAGCTTGGGACAGCGAGAGACCCAGTACTTC.

The chain employs TRBV4-2 and TRBJ1-5; D is possibly TRBD1 (5 bases). V shed 4 bases and J shed 6 bases, with 13 bases lying between them. The CDR3 sequence is 14 residues long. Germline CDR1 is LGHNA and CDR2 is YNFKEQ. The CDR3, as DNA: TGTGCCAGCAGCCCATCGCCGGGGGGTCAGCCCCAGCATTTT. It encodes CASSPSPGGQPQHF.

V usage is TRBV7-2 and J usage is TRBJ1-1; D is possibly TRBD1 (5 bases). Trimming removed 3 bases from V and 1 base from J, with 6 bases in between. The CDR3 sequence is 13 residues long. CDR1 and CDR2 (germline): SGHTA, FQGNSA. In nucleotides, the CDR3 is TGTGCCAGCAGCTTTACAGGGAACACTGAAGCTTTCTTT. This translates into CASSFTGNTEAFF.

CDR3 nucleotide sequence: TGTGCCAGCAGCTTACGGCCAGGGGACACCGGGGAGCTGTTTTTT. Its protein product is CASSLRPGDTGELFF. The chain recombines TRBV7-9 with TRBJ2-2; D is possibly TRBD1 (6 bases). The CDR3 is made up of 15 amino acids. The ends were cut back, 2 bases at V and 3 bases at J, with 10 bases in the middle. Looked up from germline, CDR1 is SEHNR and CDR2 is FQNEAQ (reference sequence).

The genes are TRBV7-9 and TRBJ1-1, with D possibly matching TRBD1 (6 bases). This CDR3 is 14 amino acids long. V was cut by 5 bases and J by 3 bases, with 13 bases left in between. The germline V gene has CDR1 SEHNR and CDR2 FQNEAQ (reference sequence). CDR3 sequence reads: CASSPQGKDTEAFF. Here the CDR3 DNA reads TGTGCCAGCAGCCCTCAGGGGAAAGACACTGAAGCTTTCTTT.

The rearrangement uses TRBV21-1 and TRBJ2-7; the table's D call TRBD1 went unverified against the DNA. TRBV21-1 is given as a pseudogene. The CDR3 sequence is 13 residues long. The CDR3 loop reads CASLRDRIYEQYF. In nucleotides, the CDR3 is TGTGCCAGCCTCCGGGACAGGATCTACGAGCAGTACTTC.